A selection of T cell receptor beta chains follows, all from one sample in a study of blood T cells in healthy people across ages. TCRdb called the 5' RACE reads again in MiXCR, with one record for every CDR3 protein. The sample holds approximately 690,000 distinct CDR3 sequences, around two fifths seen once. The source material was blood. The receptor set was obtained from an elderly man in good health. Both conserved end residues are part of each CDR3. Each record gives: clone size, D gene, CDR3 length, V gene, J gene, CDR3 protein, CDR3 DNA. The D gene is left open where the match is weak. Part of the rows lack a size; the others show once, few, many or a class for expanded clones.

clone_size: NA
d_call: NA
cdr3_length: 14
v_call: TRBV6-6
j_call: TRBJ2-3
cdr3_aa: CASSPGGRPDTQYF
cdr3_nt: TGTGCCAGCAGTCCTGGAGGGAGGCCAGATACGCAGTATTTT

clone_size: NA
d_call: TRBD1
cdr3_length: 13
v_call: TRBV20-1
j_call: TRBJ1-6
cdr3_aa: CSAPGQTVSPLHF
cdr3_nt: TGCAGTGCCCCGGGACAGACGGTCTCACCCCTCCACTTT

clone_size: few
d_call: TRBD2
cdr3_length: 15
v_call: TRBV7-2
j_call: TRBJ2-3
cdr3_aa: CASSFSGGGPDTQYF
cdr3_nt: TGTGCCAGCAGCTTTAGCGGGGGGGGGCCAGATACGCAGTATTTT

clone_size: few
d_call: NA
cdr3_length: 12
v_call: TRBV27
j_call: TRBJ2-7
cdr3_aa: CASSLNLYEQYF
cdr3_nt: TGTGCCAGCAGTCTGAATCTTTACGAGCAGTACTTC

clone_size: NA
d_call: TRBD2
cdr3_length: 20
v_call: TRBV12-3/TRBV12-4
j_call: TRBJ2-3
cdr3_aa: CVSSPWTSGSSITSTDTQYF
cdr3_nt: TGTGTCAGCAGTCCTTGGACTAGCGGGAGCAGCATTACGAGCACAGATACGCAGTATTTT

clone_size: few
d_call: NA
cdr3_length: 13
v_call: TRBV11-2
j_call: TRBJ2-7
cdr3_aa: CASSFVGPYEQYF
cdr3_nt: TGTGCCAGCAGCTTTGTGGGGCCCTACGAGCAGTACTTC

clone_size: NA
d_call: NA
cdr3_length: 13
v_call: TRBV9
j_call: TRBJ2-7
cdr3_aa: CASSEDSWTEQYF
cdr3_nt: TGTGCCAGCAGCGAGGATAGTTGGACAGAGCAGTACTTC

clone_size: many
d_call: TRBD1
cdr3_length: 16
v_call: TRBV7-6
j_call: TRBJ2-1
cdr3_aa: CASSSQTGMGYNEQFF
cdr3_nt: TGTGCCAGCAGCTCGCAGACAGGGATGGGCTACAATGAGCAGTTCTTC

clone_size: NA
d_call: NA
cdr3_length: 16
v_call: TRBV7-2
j_call: TRBJ1-3
cdr3_aa: CASSLYGGESGNTIYF
cdr3_nt: TGTGCCAGCAGCTTATATGGGGGCGAATCTGGAAACACCATATATTTT

clone_size: few
d_call: NA
cdr3_length: 15
v_call: TRBV20-1
j_call: TRBJ1-5
cdr3_aa: CSAREDNRANQPQHF
cdr3_nt: TGCAGTGCTAGAGAGGACAACAGGGCTAATCAGCCCCAGCATTTT

clone_size: NA
d_call: NA
cdr3_length: 14
v_call: TRBV2
j_call: TRBJ2-7
cdr3_aa: CASFGSLRSYEQYF
cdr3_nt: TGTGCCAGCTTCGGATCCTTACGATCCTACGAGCAGTACTTC

clone_size: NA
d_call: TRBD1
cdr3_length: 15
v_call: TRBV20-1
j_call: TRBJ2-5
cdr3_aa: CSASEGTTGQETQYF
cdr3_nt: TGCAGTGCTAGTGAGGGGACGACAGGGCAAGAGACCCAGTACTTC

clone_size: few
d_call: NA
cdr3_length: 16
v_call: TRBV12-3/TRBV12-4
j_call: TRBJ1-4
cdr3_aa: CASSGFSGRANEKLFF
cdr3_nt: TGTGCCAGCAGCGGATTCAGCGGGAGGGCTAATGAAAAACTGTTTTTT

clone_size: few
d_call: TRBD2
cdr3_length: 15
v_call: TRBV3-1
j_call: TRBJ2-5
cdr3_aa: CASSQDPAGGKTQYF
cdr3_nt: TGTGCCAGCAGCCAAGATCCAGCGGGAGGAAAGACCCAGTACTTC

clone_size: few
d_call: NA
cdr3_length: 15
v_call: TRBV7-2
j_call: TRBJ2-7
cdr3_aa: CASSLESGIWNEQYF
cdr3_nt: TGTGCCAGCAGCTTAGAGTCCGGGATTTGGAACGAGCAGTACTTC

clone_size: NA
d_call: NA
cdr3_length: 17
v_call: TRBV6-1
j_call: TRBJ2-4
cdr3_aa: CASSELQGSIAKNIQYF
cdr3_nt: TGTGCCAGCAGTGAGCTACAGGGATCCATAGCCAAAAACATTCAGTACTTC

clone_size: many
d_call: TRBD2
cdr3_length: 16
v_call: TRBV12-3/TRBV12-4
j_call: TRBJ2-3
cdr3_aa: CASSYMRGAVGDTQYF
cdr3_nt: TGTGCCAGCAGTTATATGCGGGGGGCCGTTGGGGATACGCAGTATTTT

clone_size: few
d_call: NA
cdr3_length: 15
v_call: TRBV3-1
j_call: TRBJ1-1
cdr3_aa: CASSQDLSQRTEAFF
cdr3_nt: TGTGCCAGCAGCCAAGATCTCAGCCAGAGGACTGAAGCTTTCTTT

clone_size: NA
d_call: NA
cdr3_length: 15
v_call: TRBV7-2
j_call: TRBJ2-2
cdr3_aa: CASSPTGTVTGELFF
cdr3_nt: TGTGCCAGCAGCCCTACAGGGACTGTGACCGGGGAGCTGTTTTTT

clone_size: many
d_call: TRBD1
cdr3_length: 15
v_call: TRBV9
j_call: TRBJ1-1
cdr3_aa: CASSVVGQGNTEAFF
cdr3_nt: TGTGCCAGCAGCGTAGTAGGACAGGGGAACACTGAAGCTTTCTTT

clone_size: NA
d_call: NA
cdr3_length: 13
v_call: TRBV4-3
j_call: TRBJ2-5
cdr3_aa: CASSQGLLETQYF
cdr3_nt: TGCGCCAGCAGCCAAGGACTTTTAGAGACCCAGTACTTC

clone_size: NA
d_call: NA
cdr3_length: 12
v_call: TRBV3-1
j_call: TRBJ2-3
cdr3_aa: CASSYQGEAQYF
cdr3_nt: TGTGCCAGCAGCTACCAGGGGGAGGCGCAGTATTTT

clone_size: few
d_call: TRBD1
cdr3_length: 15
v_call: TRBV28
j_call: TRBJ2-2
cdr3_aa: CASSFRDRVTGELFF
cdr3_nt: TGTGCCAGCAGTTTCCGGGACAGGGTCACCGGGGAGCTGTTTTTT

clone_size: NA
d_call: TRBD2
cdr3_length: 14
v_call: TRBV20-1
j_call: TRBJ2-7
cdr3_aa: CSAKDGGSVNEQYF
cdr3_nt: TGCAGTGCTAAAGACGGCGGGAGCGTAAATGAGCAGTACTTC

clone_size: NA
d_call: NA
cdr3_length: 13
v_call: TRBV24-1
j_call: TRBJ2-3
cdr3_aa: CATSDRSTDTQYF
cdr3_nt: TGTGCCACCTCCGACCGATCCACAGATACGCAGTATTTT

clone_size: NA
d_call: TRBD1
cdr3_length: 15
v_call: TRBV20-1
j_call: TRBJ2-1
cdr3_aa: CSAGPGTGMGNEQFF
cdr3_nt: TGCAGTGCTGGCCCCGGGACAGGGATGGGGAATGAGCAGTTCTTC

clone_size: few
d_call: NA
cdr3_length: 13
v_call: TRBV5-1
j_call: TRBJ2-7
cdr3_aa: CASSLLPTDEQYF
cdr3_nt: TGCGCCAGCAGCTTGCTCCCGACAGACGAGCAGTACTTC

clone_size: once
d_call: NA
cdr3_length: 13
v_call: TRBV6-6
j_call: TRBJ2-5
cdr3_aa: CASSYSQGHEQYF
cdr3_nt: TGTGCCAGCAGTTACTCGCAGGGTCATGAGCAGTACTTC

clone_size: few
d_call: TRBD1
cdr3_length: 14
v_call: TRBV10-3
j_call: TRBJ1-2
cdr3_aa: CAISPGQGNYGYTF
cdr3_nt: TGTGCCATCAGCCCGGGACAGGGGAACTATGGCTACACCTTC

clone_size: few
d_call: NA
cdr3_length: 16
v_call: TRBV27
j_call: TRBJ1-5
cdr3_aa: CASSYSSMGSNQPQHF
cdr3_nt: TGTGCCAGCAGTTATTCCTCCATGGGTAGCAATCAGCCCCAGCATTTT

clone_size: few
d_call: TRBD1
cdr3_length: 15
v_call: TRBV6-6
j_call: TRBJ2-1
cdr3_aa: CASSPGTGIRNEQFF
cdr3_nt: TGTGCCAGCAGCCCCGGGACAGGGATAAGGAATGAGCAGTTCTTC

clone_size: NA
d_call: NA
cdr3_length: 12
v_call: TRBV20-1
j_call: TRBJ2-5
cdr3_aa: CSARDTGETQYF
cdr3_nt: TGCAGTGCTAGAGACACCGGAGAGACCCAGTACTTC

clone_size: NA
d_call: TRBD1
cdr3_length: 12
v_call: TRBV7-9
j_call: TRBJ1-2
cdr3_aa: CAGDREGYGYTF
cdr3_nt: TGTGCCGGGGACAGGGAGGGGTATGGCTACACCTTC

clone_size: NA
d_call: TRBD2
cdr3_length: 17
v_call: TRBV20-1
j_call: TRBJ2-3
cdr3_aa: CSAPRLAGGSGTDTQYF
cdr3_nt: TGCAGTGCACCCCGACTAGCGGGAGGGTCGGGCACAGATACGCAGTATTTT

clone_size: NA
d_call: NA
cdr3_length: 13
v_call: TRBV24-1
j_call: TRBJ2-3
cdr3_aa: CATSDGLPDAQYF
cdr3_nt: TGTGCCACCAGTGACGGGCTCCCAGATGCGCAGTATTTT